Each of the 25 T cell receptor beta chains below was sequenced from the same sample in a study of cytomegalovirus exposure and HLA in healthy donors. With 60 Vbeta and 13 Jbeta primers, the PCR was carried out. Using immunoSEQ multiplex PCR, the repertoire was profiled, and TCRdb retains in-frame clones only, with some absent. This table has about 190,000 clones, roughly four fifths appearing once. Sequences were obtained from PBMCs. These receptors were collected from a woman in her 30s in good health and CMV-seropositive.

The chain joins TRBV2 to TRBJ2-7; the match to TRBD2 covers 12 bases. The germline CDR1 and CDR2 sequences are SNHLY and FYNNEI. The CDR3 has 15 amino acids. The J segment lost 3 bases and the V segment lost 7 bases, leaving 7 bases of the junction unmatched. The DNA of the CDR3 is TGTGCCAGCACCGGGCGACTAGCGGGAGTCTACGAGCAGTACTTC. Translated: CASTGRLAGVYEQYF.

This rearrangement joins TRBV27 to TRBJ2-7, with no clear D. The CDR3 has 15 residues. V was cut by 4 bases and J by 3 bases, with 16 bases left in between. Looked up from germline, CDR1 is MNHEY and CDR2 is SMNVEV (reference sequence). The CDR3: CASSSNRLVDYEQYF. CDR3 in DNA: TGTGCCAGCAGTTCGAATCGACTTGTTGACTACGAGCAGTACTTC.

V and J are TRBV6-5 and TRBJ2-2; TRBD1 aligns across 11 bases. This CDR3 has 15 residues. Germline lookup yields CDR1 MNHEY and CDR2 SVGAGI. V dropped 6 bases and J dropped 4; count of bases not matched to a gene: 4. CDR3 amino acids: CASRGQGAATGELFF. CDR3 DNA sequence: TGTGCCAGCAGAGGACAGGGGGCCGCCACCGGGGAGCTGTTTTTT.

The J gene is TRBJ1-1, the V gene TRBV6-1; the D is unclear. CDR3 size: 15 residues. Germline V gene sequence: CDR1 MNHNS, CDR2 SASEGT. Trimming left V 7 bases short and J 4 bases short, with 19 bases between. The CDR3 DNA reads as TGTGCCAGCAACGGGATGGGGAGGAAAGGCACTGAAGCTTTCTTT. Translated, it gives CASNGMGRKGTEAFF.

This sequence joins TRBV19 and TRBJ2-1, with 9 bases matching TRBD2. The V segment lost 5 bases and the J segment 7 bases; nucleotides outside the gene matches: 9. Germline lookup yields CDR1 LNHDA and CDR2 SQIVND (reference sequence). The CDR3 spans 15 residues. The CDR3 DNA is TGTGCCAGTAGTCAGCGGGAGGAGGTGGGAAATGAGCAGTTCTTC. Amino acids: CASSQREEVGNEQFF.

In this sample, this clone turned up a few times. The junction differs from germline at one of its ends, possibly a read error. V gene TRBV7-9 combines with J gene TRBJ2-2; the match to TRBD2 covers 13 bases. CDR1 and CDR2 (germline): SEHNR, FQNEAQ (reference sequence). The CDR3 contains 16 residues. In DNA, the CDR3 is TGTTCCAGCAGCTTGAGGACTAGCGGGAGAATAGGGGAGCTGTTTTTT. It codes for CSSSLRTSGRIGELFF.

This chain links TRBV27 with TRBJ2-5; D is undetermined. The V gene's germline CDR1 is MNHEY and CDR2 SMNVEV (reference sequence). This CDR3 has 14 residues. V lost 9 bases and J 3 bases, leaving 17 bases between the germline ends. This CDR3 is CASRAMIEEETQYF. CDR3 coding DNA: TGTGCCAGTCGAGCTATGATTGAAGAAGAGACCCAGTACTTC.

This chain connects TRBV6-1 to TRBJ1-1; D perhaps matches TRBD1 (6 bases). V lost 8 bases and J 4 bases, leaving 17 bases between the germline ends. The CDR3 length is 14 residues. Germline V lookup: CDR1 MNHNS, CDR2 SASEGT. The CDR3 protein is CASGTYKGGTEAFF. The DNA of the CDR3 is TGTGCCAGCGGAACTTATAAAGGGGGCACTGAAGCTTTCTTT.

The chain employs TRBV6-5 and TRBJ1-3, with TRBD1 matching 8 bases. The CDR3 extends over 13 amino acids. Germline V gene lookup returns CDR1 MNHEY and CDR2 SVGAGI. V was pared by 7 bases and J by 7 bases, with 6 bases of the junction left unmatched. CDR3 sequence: CASTSDRDNTIYF. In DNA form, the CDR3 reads TGTGCCAGCACTTCGGACAGGGACAACACCATATATTTT.

CDR3 sequence: CAISDLYEQYF. CDR3 DNA sequence: TGTGCCATCAGTGACCTCTACGAGCAGTACTTC. The chain combines TRBV10-3 with TRBJ2-7; D not certain. This CDR3 contains 11 residues. V was trimmed by 3 bases and J by 3 bases, leaving 3 bases between them. From germline, CDR1 is ENHRY and CDR2 SYGVKD.

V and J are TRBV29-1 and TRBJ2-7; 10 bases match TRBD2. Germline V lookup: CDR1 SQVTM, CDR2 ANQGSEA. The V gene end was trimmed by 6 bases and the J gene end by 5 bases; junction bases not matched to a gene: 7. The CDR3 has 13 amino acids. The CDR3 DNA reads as TGCAGCGTGAAACCTAGCGGGAGTAACGAGCAGTACTTC. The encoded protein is CSVKPSGSNEQYF.

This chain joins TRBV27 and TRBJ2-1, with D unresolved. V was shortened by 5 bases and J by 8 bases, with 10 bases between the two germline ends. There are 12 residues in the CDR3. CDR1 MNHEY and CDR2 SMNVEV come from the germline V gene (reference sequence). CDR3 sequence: CASSLVPHEQFF. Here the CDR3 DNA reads TGTGCCAGCAGTCTAGTACCCCATGAGCAGTTCTTC.

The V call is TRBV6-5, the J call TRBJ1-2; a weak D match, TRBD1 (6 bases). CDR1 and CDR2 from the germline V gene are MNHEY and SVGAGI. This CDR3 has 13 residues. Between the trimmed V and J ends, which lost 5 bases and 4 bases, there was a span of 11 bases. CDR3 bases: TGTGCCAGCAGTGAGGGGGGGATCTATGGCTACACCTTC. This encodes CASSEGGIYGYTF.

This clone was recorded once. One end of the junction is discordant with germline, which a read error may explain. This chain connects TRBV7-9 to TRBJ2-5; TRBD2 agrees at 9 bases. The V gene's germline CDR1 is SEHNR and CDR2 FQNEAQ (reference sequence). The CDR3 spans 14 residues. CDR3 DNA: TGTTCCAGCACGGGACTAGCAGAACAAGAGACCCAGTACTTC. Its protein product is CSSTGLAEQETQYF.

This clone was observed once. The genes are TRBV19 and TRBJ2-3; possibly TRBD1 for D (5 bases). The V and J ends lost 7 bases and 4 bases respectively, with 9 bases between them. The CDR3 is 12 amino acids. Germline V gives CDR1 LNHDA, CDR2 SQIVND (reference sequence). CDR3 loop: CASTSGSDTQYF. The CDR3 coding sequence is TGTGCCAGTACCTCAGGGTCAGATACGCAGTATTTT.

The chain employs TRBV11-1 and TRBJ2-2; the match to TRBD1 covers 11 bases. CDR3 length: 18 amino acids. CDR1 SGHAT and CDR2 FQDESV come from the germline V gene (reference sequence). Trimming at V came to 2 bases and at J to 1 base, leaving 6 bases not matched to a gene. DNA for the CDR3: TGTGCCAGCAGCTTACCTCGGACAGGGGGCGAGAACACCGGGGAGCTGTTTTTT. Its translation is CASSLPRTGGENTGELFF. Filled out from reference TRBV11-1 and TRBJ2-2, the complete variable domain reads EAEVAQSPRYKITEKSQAVAFWCDPISGHATLYWYRQILGQGPELLVQFQDESVVDDSQLPKDRFSAERLKGVDSTLKIQPAELGDSAMYLCASSLPRTGGENTGELFFGEGSRLTVL.

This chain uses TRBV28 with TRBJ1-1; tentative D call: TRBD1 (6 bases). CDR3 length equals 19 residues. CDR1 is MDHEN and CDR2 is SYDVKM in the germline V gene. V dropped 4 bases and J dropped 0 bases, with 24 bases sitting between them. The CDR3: CASSSLDSSLVLMNTEAFF. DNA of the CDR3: TGTGCCAGCAGTTCTCTGGACAGTTCTCTTGTCCTTATGAACACTGAAGCTTTCTTT.

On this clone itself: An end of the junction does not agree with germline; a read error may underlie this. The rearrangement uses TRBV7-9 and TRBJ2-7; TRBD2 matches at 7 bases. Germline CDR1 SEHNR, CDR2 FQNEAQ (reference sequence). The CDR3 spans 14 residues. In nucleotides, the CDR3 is TGTTCCAGCAGCTCTAGCGGACCTACCTACGAGCAGTACTTC. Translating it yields CSSSSSGPTYEQYF.

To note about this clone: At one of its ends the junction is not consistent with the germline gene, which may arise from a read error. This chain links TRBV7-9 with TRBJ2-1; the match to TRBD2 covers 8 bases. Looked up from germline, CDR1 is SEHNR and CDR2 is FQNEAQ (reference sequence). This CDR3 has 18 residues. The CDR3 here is CSSSKRVGRAELGDEQFF. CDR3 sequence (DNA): TGTTCCAGCAGCAAAAGGGTCGGGAGGGCCGAGTTAGGGGATGAGCAGTTCTTC.

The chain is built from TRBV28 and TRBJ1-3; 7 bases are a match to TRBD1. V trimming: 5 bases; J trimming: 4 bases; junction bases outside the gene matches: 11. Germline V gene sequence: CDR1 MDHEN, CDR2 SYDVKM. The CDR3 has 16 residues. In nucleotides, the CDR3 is TGTGCCAGCAGTATCCGGCCGACAGGGACCGGAAACACCATATATTTT. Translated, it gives CASSIRPTGTGNTIYF.

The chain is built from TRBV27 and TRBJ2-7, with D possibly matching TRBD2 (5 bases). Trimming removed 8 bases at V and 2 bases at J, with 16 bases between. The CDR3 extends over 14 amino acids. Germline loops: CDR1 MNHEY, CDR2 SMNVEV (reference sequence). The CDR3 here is CASCRTPGAYEQYF. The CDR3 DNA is TGTGCCAGCTGTAGGACTCCTGGGGCCTACGAGCAGTACTTC.

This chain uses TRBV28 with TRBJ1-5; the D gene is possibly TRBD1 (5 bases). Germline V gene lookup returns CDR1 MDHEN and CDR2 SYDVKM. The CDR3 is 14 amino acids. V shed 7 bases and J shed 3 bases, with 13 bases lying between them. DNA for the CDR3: TGTGCCAGCAAAGGGACTTACGTCAATCAGCCCCAGCATTTT. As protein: CASKGTYVNQPQHF. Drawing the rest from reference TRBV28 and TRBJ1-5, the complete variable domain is DVKVTQSSRYLVKRTGEKVFLECVQDMDHENMFWYRQDPGLGLRLIYFSYDVKMKEKGDIPEGYSVSREKKERFSLILESASTNQTSMYLCASKGTYVNQPQHFGDGTRLSIL.

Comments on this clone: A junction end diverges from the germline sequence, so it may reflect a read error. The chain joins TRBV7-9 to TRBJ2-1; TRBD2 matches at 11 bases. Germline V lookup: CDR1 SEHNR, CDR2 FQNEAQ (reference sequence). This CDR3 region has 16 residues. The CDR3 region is CSSSTLTSGVYNEQFF. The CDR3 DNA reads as TGTTCCAGCAGCACTTTGACTAGCGGGGTTTACAATGAGCAGTTCTTC.

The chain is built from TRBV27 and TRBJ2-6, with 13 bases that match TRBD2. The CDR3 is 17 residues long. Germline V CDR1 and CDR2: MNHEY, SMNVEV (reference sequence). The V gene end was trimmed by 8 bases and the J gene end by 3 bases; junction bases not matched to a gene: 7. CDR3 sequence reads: CASSGLAGVGGANVLTF. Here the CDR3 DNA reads TGTGCCAGCTCCGGACTAGCGGGAGTGGGTGGGGCCAACGTCCTGACTTTC.

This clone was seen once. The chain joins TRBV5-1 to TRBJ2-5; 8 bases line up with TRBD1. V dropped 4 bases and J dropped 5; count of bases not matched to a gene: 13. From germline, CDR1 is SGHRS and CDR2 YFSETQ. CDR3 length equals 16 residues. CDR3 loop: CASSKEPDRVVETQYF. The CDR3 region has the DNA TGCGCCAGCAGCAAGGAACCGGACAGGGTAGTGGAGACCCAGTACTTC. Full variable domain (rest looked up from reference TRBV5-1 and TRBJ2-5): KAGVTQTPRYLIKTRGQQVTLSCSPISGHRSVSWYQQTPGQGLQFLFEYFSETQRNKGNFPGRFSGRQFSNSRSEMNVSTLELGDSALYLCASSKEPDRVVETQYFGPGTRLLVL.